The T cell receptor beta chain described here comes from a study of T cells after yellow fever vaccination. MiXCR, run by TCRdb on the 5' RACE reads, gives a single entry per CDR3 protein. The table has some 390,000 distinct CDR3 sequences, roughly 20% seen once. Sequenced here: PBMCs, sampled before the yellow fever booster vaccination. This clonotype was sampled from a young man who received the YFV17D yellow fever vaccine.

CDR3 protein: CASSPKMTSGSDEQYF. In DNA, the CDR3 is TGTGCCAGCAGCCCGAAGATGACTAGCGGGTCCGACGAGCAGTACTTC. The V and J genes are TRBV7-2 and TRBJ2-7, with TRBD2 matching 10 bases. The CDR3 has 16 residues. Germline lookup yields CDR1 SGHTA and CDR2 FQGNSA. V gave up 5 bases and J gave up 5 bases; unmatched junction bases: 12.